This T cell receptor beta chain is from a study of OX40 agonist ivuxolimab in advanced cancers. Study summary: Partial responses were observed in three patients, of whom one had hepatocellular carcinoma and two had cutaneous melanoma.

On this clone: Its specificity is unknown.

General study points: Normalized expansion of T-cell clones was also low for some nonresponders.

Patients were ruled out by autoimmune disease history or systemic immunosuppression. With baseline, cycle 4 day 1, and cycle 7 day 1 as timepoints, blood was sampled. The assay was immunoSEQ multiplex PCR, and TCRdb's table has in-frame clones only and misses some. The sample comprises tens of thousands of clones, around 90% of which are singletons, and 1.1% rests with the top ten. The CDR3 is 15 residues long. V shed 4 bases and J shed 2 bases, with 14 bases lying between them. CDR1 KGHSH and CDR2 LQKENI come from the germline V gene. This clonotype originated in an adult with an advanced solid tumor such as melanoma, head and neck, liver or kidney cancer. V usage is TRBV18 and J usage is TRBJ2-5; no clear D. Material: CD4+ or CD8+ T cells sorted from blood, obtained in a trial of the OX40 agonist ivuxolimab. The CDR3 region is CASSLQGGRQETQYF. Here the CDR3 DNA reads TGTGCCAGCTCACTACAAGGTGGCAGGCAAGAGACCCAGTACTTC.